The present T cell receptor (beta chain) was sequenced within a study of persistence of HIV-infected CD4 T cells. CDR1 is SGHRS and CDR2 is YFSETQ in the germline V gene. Trimming left V 1 base short and J 1 base short, with 11 bases between. The CDR3 is 15 amino acids. This clone is a singleton in its sample. Its specificity is not known. The stimulus was lysate of CMV-infected fibroblasts, 8.5 to 10 ug/mL. CD40L-negative CD69-negative CD45RO-high memory CD4+ T cells were sorted as populations depleted of antigen-responding cells. Before stimulation, PBMCs underwent CD8+ T cell depletion. Sequencing used immunoSEQ version 4 in survey mode. Repertoires were generated with immunoSEQ multiplex PCR, while TCRdb's copy carries only in-frame clones and drops some. The sample has under 40,000 clones; more than 75% are singletons.

The chain carries TRBV5-1 and TRBJ2-5; D possibly corresponds to TRBD2 (7 bases). This sequence was found in an adult woman with HIV who was CMV-seropositive. Specimen: CD4+ T cells sorted from PBMCs after approximately 19-hour stimulation, collected from a patient who received antiretroviral therapy. CDR3 protein: CASSLSGTLQETQYF. The DNA of the CDR3 is TGCGCCAGCAGCTTGAGCGGGACACTCCAAGAGACCCAGTACTTC.